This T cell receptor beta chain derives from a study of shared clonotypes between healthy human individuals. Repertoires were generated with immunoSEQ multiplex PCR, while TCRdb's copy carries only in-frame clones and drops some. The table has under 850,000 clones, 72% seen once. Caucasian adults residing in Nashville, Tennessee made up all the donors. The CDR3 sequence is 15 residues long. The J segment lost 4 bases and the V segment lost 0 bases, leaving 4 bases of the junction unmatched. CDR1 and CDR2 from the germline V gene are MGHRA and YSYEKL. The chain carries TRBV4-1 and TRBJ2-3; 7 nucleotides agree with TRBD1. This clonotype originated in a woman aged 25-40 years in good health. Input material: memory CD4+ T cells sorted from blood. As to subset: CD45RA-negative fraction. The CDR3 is CASSQDGQAADTQYF. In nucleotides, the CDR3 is TGCGCCAGCAGCCAAGACGGACAGGCGGCAGATACGCAGTATTTT.